This TCR beta chain originates from a study of blood T cell repertoires in COVID-19. Study details: Samples of COVID-19 (acute and convalescent) were obtained from the United States, Italy and Spain.

Here immunoSEQ multiplex PCR was the method, and the copy in TCRdb shows in-frame clones only, minus some. The sample records approximately 490,000 clones, about nine tenths being singletons. V shed 6 bases and J shed 0 bases, with 2 bases lying between them. The germline gives CDR1 SNHLY, CDR2 FYNNEI. This CDR3 is 11 amino acids long. Recruits, aged about 18 to 89 years, lived in 24 US areas. Cohort placement rested on clinical history that participants reported themselves. Turning to this clone: The sample has other DNA sequences that encode this CDR3 too.

Sequencing was performed on PBMCs or T cells enriched from blood (not recorded which). The V gene is TRBV2, the J gene TRBJ2-5; D unclear. This clonotype was obtained from a woman younger than 35 who had recovered from COVID-19. Written as DNA, the CDR3 is TGTGCCAGCAGCTACCAAGAGACCCAGTACTTC. Encoded protein: CASSYQETQYF.